Listed below are T cell receptor beta chains from one sample, sequenced in a study of T cell clonotyping in hematopoietic cell transplantation. Using immunoSEQ multiplex PCR, the repertoire was profiled, and TCRdb retains in-frame clones only, with some absent. The table shows approximately 5,100 clones, with less than 95% occurring only once. Sequenced material: peripheral blood mononuclear cells. These TCRs come from a middle-aged man in good health. Some clones in this sample may be carry-over from other donors' samples. The CDR3 runs from the conserved cysteine through the conserved F or W. Each record gives: D gene, V gene, J gene, clone size, CDR3 protein, CDR3 DNA. The D gene is left open where the match is weak. Clone size is given for some rows only: seen once, a few or many times, or a class if the clone is expanded.

.	TRBV7-9	TRBJ2-6	.	CASSFRGANVLTF	TGTGCCAGCAGCTTCCGTGGGGCCAACGTCCTGACTTTC
TRBD1	TRBV11-3	TRBJ1-1	.	CASSWTGEGTEAFF	TGTGCCAGCAGCTGGACAGGGGAGGGGACTGAAGCTTTCTTT
.	TRBV4-1	TRBJ2-1	once	CASSQQESSYNEQFF	TGCGCCAGCAGCCAACAGGAGAGCTCCTACAATGAGCAGTTCTTC
TRBD1	TRBV18	TRBJ1-3	.	CASSPSQGAGNTIYF	TGTGCCAGCTCACCATCACAGGGGGCTGGAAACACCATATATTTT
.	TRBV6-4	TRBJ1-6	.	CASSETGYSPLHF	TGTGCCAGCAGTGAAACAGGGTACTCACCCCTCCACTTT
.	TRBV27	TRBJ2-1	.	CASSKRDTYNEQFF	TGTGCCAGCAGCAAACGGGACACTTACAATGAGCAGTTCTTC
TRBD1	TRBV5-5	TRBJ1-5	once	CASSPRLSGTGYQPQHF	TGTGCCAGCAGCCCACGACTTTCCGGGACAGGATATCAGCCCCAGCATTTT
TRBD1	TRBV6-5	TRBJ1-4	large	CASSYSGRGTNEKLFF	TGTGCCAGCAGTTACTCCGGCAGGGGGACAAATGAAAAACTGTTTTTT
.	TRBV14	TRBJ2-2	.	CASRVEWDTGELFF	TGTGCCAGCAGGGTGGAGTGGGACACCGGGGAGCTGTTTTTT
.	TRBV7-3	TRBJ2-7	.	CASSPTGSPYEQYF	TGTGCCAGCAGCCCCACGGGGTCTCCATACGAGCAGTACTTC
.	TRBV5-1	TRBJ2-3	.	CASSLATTRTDTQYF	TGCGCCAGCAGCTTGGCCACTACCCGCACAGATACGCAGTATTTT
.	TRBV11-2	TRBJ1-5	.	CASSSVRGWSNQPQHF	TGTGCCAGCAGCTCAGTCAGGGGATGGAGCAATCAGCCCCAGCATTTT
.	TRBV28	TRBJ2-5	.	CASTRGTALRETQYF	TGTGCCAGCACGCGGGGGACAGCCCTAAGAGAGACCCAGTACTTC
.	TRBV5-6	TRBJ2-7	.	CASSPPFLGSHEQYF	TGTGCCAGCAGCCCTCCCTTCTTAGGGAGCCACGAGCAGTACTTC
.	TRBV7-2	TRBJ1-5	.	CASSPSIGGQPQHF	TGTGCCAGCAGCCCCTCGATCGGGGGCCAGCCCCAGCATTTT
.	TRBV11-2	TRBJ1-6	.	CASSLQGSYNSPLHF	TGTGCCAGCAGCTTACAAGGGAGTTATAATTCACCCCTCCACTTT
.	TRBV20-1	TRBJ2-7	.	CSARVSYEQYF	TGCAGTGCTAGGGTCTCCTACGAGCAGTACTTC
TRBD1	TRBV5-1	TRBJ2-7	.	CASSLDGRGLDEQYF	TGCGCCAGCAGCTTGGATGGCAGGGGGCTCGACGAGCAGTACTTC
TRBD2	TRBV11-3	TRBJ2-7	.	CASSKQTSDYNYEQYF	TGTGCCAGCAGCAAACAAACTAGCGACTACAATTACGAGCAGTACTTC
TRBD1	TRBV18	TRBJ2-7	.	CASVRTGEDEQYF	TGTGCCAGCGTAAGGACAGGGGAGGACGAGCAGTACTTC